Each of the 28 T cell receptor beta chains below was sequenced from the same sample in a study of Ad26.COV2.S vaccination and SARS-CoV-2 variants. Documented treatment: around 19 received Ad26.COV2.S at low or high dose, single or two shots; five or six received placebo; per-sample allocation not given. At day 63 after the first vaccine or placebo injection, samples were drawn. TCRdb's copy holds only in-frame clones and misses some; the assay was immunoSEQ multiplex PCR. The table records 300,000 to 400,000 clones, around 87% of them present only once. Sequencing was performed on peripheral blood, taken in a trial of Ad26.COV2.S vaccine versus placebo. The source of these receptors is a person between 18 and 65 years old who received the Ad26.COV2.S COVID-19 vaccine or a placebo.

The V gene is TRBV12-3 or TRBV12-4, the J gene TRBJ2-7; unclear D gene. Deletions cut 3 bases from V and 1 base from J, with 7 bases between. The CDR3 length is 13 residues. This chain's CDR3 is CASSLSSSYEQYF. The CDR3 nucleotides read TGTGCCAGCAGTTTGAGCAGTTCCTACGAGCAGTACTTC.

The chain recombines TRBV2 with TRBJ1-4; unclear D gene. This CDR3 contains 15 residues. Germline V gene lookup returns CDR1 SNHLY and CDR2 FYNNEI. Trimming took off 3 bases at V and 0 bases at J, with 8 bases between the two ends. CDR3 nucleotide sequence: TGTGCCAGCAGTGATGGAAAGACAACTAATGAAAAACTGTTTTTT. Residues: CASSDGKTTNEKLFF.

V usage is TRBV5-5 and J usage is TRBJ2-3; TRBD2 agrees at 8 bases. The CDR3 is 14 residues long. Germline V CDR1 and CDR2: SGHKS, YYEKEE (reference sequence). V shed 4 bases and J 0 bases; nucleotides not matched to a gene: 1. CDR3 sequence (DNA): TGTGCCAGCAGCCCGGGGGGGAGCACAGATACGCAGTATTTT. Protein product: CASSPGGSTDTQYF.

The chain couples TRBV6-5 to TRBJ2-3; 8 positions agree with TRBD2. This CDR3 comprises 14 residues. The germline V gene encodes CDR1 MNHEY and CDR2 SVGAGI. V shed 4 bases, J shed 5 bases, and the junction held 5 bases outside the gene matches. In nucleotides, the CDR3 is TGTGCCAGCAGTTTAGCGGGGCCCGGAGATACGCAGTATTTT. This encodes CASSLAGPGDTQYF.

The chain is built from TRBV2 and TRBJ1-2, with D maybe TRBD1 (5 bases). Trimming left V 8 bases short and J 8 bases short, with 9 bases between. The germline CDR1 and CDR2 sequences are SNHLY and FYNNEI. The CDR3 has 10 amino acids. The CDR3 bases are TGTGCCAGCCGGGGGGGAGGCTACACCTTC. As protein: CASRGGGYTF. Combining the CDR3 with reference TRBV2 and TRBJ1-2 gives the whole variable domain EPEVTQTPSHQVTQMGQEVILRCVPISNHLYFYWYRQILGQKVEFLVSFYNNEISEKSEIFDDQFSVERPDGSNFTLKIRSTKLEDSAMYFCASRGGGYTFGSGTRLTVV.

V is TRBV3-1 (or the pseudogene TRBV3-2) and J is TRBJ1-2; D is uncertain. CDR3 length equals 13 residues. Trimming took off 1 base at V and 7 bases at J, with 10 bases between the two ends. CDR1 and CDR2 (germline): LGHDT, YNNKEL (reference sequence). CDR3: CASSQVPETGYTF. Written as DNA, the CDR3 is TGTGCCAGCAGCCAAGTACCTGAAACTGGCTACACCTTC.

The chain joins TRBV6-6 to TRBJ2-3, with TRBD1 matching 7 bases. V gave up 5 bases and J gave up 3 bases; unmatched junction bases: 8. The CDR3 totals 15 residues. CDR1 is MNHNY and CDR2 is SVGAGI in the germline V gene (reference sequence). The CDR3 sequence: CASSRQGVRTDTQYF. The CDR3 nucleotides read TGTGCCAGCAGTCGACAGGGTGTTCGGACAGATACGCAGTATTTT.

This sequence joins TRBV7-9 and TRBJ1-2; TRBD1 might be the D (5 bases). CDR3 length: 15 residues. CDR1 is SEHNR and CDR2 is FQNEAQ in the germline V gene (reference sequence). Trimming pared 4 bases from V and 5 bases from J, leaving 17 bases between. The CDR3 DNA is TGTGCCAGCAGCTCCTTGCGGGGACGGAAATATGGCTACACCTTC. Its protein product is CASSSLRGRKYGYTF.

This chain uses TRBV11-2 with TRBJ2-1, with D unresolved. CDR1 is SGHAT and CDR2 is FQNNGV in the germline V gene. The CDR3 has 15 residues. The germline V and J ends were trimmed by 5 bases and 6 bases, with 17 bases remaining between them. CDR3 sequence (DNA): TGTGCCAGCAGCCCTGTATTAGCTCAGTCCAATGAGCAGTTCTTC. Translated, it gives CASSPVLAQSNEQFF.

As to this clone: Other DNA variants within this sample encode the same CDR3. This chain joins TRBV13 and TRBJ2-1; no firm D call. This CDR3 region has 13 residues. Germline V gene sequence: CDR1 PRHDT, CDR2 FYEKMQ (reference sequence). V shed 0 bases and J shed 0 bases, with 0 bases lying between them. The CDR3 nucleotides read TGTGCCAGCAGCTTAGGCTCCTACAATGAGCAGTTCTTC. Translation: CASSLGSYNEQFF.

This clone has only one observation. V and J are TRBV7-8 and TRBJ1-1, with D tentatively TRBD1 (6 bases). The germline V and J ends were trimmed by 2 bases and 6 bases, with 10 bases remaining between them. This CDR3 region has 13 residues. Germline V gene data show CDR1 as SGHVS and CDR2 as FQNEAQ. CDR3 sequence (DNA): TGTGCCAGCAGCTTAACAGGGTGGGCTGAAGCTTTCTTT. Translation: CASSLTGWAEAFF.

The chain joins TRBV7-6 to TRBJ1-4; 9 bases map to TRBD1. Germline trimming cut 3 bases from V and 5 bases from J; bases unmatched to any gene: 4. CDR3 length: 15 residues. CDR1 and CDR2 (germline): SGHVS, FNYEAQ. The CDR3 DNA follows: TGTGCCAGCAGCTTGGGACAGGGTCGGAATGAAAAACTGTTTTTT. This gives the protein CASSLGQGRNEKLFF.

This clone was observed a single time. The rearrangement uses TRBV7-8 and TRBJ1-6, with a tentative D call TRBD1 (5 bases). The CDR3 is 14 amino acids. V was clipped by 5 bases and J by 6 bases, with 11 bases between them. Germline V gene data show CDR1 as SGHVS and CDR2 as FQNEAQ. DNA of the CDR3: TGTGCCAGCAGCCCCGGCGGGACTAATTCACCCCTCCACTTT. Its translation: CASSPGGTNSPLHF. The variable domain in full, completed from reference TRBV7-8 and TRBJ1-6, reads GAGVSQSPRYKVAKRGQDVALRCDPISGHVSLFWYQQALGQGPEFLTYFQNEAQLDKSGLPSDRFFAERPEGSVSTLKIQRTQQEDSAVYLCASSPGGTNSPLHFGNGTRLTVT.

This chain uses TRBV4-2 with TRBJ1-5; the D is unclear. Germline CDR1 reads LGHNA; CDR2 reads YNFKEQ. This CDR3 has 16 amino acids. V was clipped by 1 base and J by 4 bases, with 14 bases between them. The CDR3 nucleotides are TGTGCCAGCAGCCAAGTAGGCGGGGAAAGGAATCAGCCCCAGCATTTT. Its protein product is CASSQVGGERNQPQHF.

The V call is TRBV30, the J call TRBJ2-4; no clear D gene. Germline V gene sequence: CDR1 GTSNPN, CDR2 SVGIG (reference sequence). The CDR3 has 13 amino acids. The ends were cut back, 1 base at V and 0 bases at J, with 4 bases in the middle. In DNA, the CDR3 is TGTGCCTGGAGTGGACTAGCCAAAAACATTCAGTACTTC. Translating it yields CAWSGLAKNIQYF.

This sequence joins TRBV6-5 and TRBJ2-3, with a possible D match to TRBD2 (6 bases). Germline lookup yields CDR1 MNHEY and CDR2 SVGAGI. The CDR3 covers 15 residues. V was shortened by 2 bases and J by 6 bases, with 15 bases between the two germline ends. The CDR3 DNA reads TGTGCCAGCAGTTACAGGGCCAGGGCGGGGGATACGCAGTATTTT. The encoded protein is CASSYRARAGDTQYF.

CDR3 coding DNA: TGTGCCAGCAGTTACCCGGTGGGGGATCTAAATGAAAAACTGTTTTTT. As protein: CASSYPVGDLNEKLFF. J is TRBJ1-4 and V is TRBV6-6; weak D call: TRBD1 (5 bases). Germline values: CDR1 MNHNY, CDR2 SVGAGI (reference sequence). The CDR3 covers 16 residues. Trimming shortened V by 2 bases and J by 5 bases, and 15 bases separated the two germline ends.

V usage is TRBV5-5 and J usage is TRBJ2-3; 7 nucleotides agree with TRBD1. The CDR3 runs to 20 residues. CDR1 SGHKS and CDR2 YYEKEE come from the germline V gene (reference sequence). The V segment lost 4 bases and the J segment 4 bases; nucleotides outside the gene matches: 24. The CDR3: CASSARSGNGQGVRADTQYF. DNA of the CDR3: TGTGCCAGCAGCGCGAGATCTGGAAATGGGCAGGGGGTCCGGGCAGATACGCAGTATTTT. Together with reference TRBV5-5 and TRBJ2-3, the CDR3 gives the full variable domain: DAGVTQSPTHLIKTRGQQVTLRCSPISGHKSVSWYQQVLGQGPQFIFQYYEKEERGRGNFPDRFSARQFPNYSSELNVNALLLGDSALYLCASSARSGNGQGVRADTQYFGPGTRLTVL.

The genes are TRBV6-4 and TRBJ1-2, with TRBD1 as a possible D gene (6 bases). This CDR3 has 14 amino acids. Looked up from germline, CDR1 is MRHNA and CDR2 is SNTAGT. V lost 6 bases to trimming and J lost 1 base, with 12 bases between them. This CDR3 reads CASSRTANNYGYTF. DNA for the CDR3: TGTGCCAGCAGCCGGACAGCAAATAACTATGGCTACACCTTC.

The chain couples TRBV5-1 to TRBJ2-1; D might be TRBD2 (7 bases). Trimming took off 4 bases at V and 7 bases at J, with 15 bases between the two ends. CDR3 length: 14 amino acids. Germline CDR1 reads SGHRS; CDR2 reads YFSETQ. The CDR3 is CASSAGVQGNEQFF. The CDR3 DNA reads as TGCGCCAGCAGCGCGGGGGTTCAGGGGAATGAGCAGTTCTTC.

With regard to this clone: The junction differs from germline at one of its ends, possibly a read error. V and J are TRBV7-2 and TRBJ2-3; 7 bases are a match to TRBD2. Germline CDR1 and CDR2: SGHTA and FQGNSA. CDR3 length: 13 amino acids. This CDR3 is CASSLAVRDTQYF. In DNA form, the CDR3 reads TGTGCCAGCAGCCTAGCGGTAAGGGATACGCAGTATTTT.

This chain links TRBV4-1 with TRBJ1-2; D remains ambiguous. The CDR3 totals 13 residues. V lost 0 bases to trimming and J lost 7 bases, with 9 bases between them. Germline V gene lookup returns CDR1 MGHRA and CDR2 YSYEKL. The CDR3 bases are TGCGCCAGCAGCCAAGATCGGGGTTTTGGCTACACCTTC. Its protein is CASSQDRGFGYTF.

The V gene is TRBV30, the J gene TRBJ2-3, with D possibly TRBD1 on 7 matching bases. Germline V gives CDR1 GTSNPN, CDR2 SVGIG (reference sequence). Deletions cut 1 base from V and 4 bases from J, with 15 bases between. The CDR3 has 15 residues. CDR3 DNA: TGTGCCTGGAGTGCCCGGCCCAGGGGGGCAGATACGCAGTATTTT. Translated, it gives CAWSARPRGADTQYF. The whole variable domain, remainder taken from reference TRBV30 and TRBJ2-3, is SQTIHQWPATLVQPVGSPLSLECTVEGTSNPNLYWYRQAAGRGLQLLFYSVGIGQISSEVPQNLSASRPQDRQFILSSKKLLLSDSGFYLCAWSARPRGADTQYFGPGTRLTVL.

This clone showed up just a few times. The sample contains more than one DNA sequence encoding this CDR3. The CDR3 loop reads CSARGGVEAFF. CDR3 nucleotide sequence: TGCAGTGCTAGGGGGGGGGTTGAAGCTTTCTTT. V usage is TRBV20-1 and J usage is TRBJ1-1; TRBD1 is a possible D gene (5 bases). The CDR3 spans 11 residues. The germline V gene encodes CDR1 DFQATT and CDR2 SNEGSKA (reference sequence). The V end was cut by 3 bases, the J end by 7 bases, with 9 bases between.

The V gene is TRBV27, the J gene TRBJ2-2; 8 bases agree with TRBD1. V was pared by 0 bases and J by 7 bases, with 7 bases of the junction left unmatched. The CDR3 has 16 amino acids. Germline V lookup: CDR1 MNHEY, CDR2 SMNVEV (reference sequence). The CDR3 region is CASSLSAGQGNGELFF. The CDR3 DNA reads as TGTGCCAGCAGTTTATCGGCCGGACAGGGCAACGGGGAGCTGTTTTTT.

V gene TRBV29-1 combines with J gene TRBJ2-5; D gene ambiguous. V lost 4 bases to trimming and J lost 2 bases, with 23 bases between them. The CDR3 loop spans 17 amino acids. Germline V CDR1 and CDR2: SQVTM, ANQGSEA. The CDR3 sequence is CSVVPDRVGRWQETQYF. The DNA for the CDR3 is TGCAGCGTTGTCCCGGATCGTGTAGGAAGATGGCAAGAGACCCAGTACTTC.

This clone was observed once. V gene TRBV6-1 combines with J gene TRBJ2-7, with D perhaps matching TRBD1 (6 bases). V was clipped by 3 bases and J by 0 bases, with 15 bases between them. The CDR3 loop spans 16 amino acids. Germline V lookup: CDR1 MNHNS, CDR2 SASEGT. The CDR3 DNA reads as TGTGCCAGCAGTGACCGTGGACAGTCAAACTCCTACGAGCAGTACTTC. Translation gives CASSDRGQSNSYEQYF.

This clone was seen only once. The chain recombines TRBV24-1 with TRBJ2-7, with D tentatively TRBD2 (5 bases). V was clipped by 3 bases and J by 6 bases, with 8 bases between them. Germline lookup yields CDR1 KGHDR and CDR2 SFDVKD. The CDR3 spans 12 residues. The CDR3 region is CATSDIRGEQYF. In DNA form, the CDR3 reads TGTGCCACCAGTGATATCCGGGGCGAGCAGTACTTC.